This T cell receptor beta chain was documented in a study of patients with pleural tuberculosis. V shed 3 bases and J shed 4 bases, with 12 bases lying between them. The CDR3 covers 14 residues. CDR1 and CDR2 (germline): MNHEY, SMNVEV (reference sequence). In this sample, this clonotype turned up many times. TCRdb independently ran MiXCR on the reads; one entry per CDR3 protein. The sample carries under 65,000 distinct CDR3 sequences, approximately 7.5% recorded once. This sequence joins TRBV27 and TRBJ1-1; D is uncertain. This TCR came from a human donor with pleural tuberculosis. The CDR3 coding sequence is TGTGCCAGCAGTTTGGCGAAGGTGGGCACTGAAGCTTTCTTT. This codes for CASSLAKVGTEAFF.